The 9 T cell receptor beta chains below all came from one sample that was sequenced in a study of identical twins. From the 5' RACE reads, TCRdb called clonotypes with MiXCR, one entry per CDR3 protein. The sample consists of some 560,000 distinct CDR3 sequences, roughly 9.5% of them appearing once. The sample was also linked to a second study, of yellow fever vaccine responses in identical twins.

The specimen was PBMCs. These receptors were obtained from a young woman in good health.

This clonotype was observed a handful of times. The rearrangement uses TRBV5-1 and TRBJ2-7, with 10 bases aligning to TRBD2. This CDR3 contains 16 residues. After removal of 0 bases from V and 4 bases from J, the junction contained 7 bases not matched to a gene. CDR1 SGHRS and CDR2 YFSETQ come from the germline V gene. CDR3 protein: CASSLASASGSYEQYF. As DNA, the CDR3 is TGCGCCAGCAGCTTGGCTTCGGCTAGCGGGAGTTACGAGCAGTACTTC.

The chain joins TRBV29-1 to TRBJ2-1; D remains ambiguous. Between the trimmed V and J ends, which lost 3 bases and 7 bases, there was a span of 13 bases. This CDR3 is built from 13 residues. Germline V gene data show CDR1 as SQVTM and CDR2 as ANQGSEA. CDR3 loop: CSVEGQVVNEQFF. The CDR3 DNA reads TGCAGCGTTGAGGGCCAGGTAGTAAATGAGCAGTTCTTC.

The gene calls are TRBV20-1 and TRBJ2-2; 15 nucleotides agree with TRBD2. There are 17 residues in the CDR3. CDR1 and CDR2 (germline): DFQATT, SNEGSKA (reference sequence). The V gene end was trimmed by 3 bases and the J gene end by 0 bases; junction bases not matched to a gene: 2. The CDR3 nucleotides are TGCAGTGCTAGGGGACTAGCGGGAGGAGCGAACACCGGGGAGCTGTTTTTT. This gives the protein CSARGLAGGANTGELFF.

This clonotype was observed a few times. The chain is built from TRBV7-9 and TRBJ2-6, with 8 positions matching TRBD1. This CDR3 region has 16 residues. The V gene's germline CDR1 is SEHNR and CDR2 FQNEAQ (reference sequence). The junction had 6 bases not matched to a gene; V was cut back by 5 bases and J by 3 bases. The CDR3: CASSPPTGVGANVLTF. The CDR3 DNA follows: TGTGCCAGCAGCCCGCCGACAGGGGTTGGGGCCAACGTCCTGACTTTC.

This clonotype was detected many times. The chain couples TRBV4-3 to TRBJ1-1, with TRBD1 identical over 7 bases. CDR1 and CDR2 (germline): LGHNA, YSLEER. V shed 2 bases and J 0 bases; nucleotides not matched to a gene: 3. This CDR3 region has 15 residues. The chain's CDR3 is CASSQRGQMNTEAFF. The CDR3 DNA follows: TGCGCCAGCAGCCAACGGGGACAGATGAACACTGAAGCTTTCTTT.

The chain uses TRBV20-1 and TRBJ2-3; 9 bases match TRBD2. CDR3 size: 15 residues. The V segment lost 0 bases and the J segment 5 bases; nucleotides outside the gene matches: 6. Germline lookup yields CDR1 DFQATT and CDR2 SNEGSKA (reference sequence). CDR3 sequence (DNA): TGCAGTGCTAGAGATCTTAGCGGGGGTGGAGATACGCAGTATTTT. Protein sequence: CSARDLSGGGDTQYF.

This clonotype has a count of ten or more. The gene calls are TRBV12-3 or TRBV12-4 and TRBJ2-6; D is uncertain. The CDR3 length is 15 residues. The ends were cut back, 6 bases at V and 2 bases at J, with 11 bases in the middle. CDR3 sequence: CASSPSIAGANVLTF. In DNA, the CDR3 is TGTGCCAGCAGCCCCTCCATAGCTGGGGCCAACGTCCTGACTTTC.

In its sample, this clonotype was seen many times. In DNA form, the CDR3 reads TGTGCCAGCAGTGATAACTATGGCTACACCTTC. Translation: CASSDNYGYTF. The chain is built from TRBV2 and TRBJ1-2; no firm D call. Trimming cost V 3 bases and J 1 base, with 0 bases left between them. The CDR3 has 11 amino acids. CDR1 and CDR2 from the germline V gene are SNHLY and FYNNEI.

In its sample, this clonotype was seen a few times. CDR3 in DNA: TGTGCCAGCAGCCCACCCACCGTCACTAGCGGGAAAGATACGCAGTATTTT. Translation gives CASSPPTVTSGKDTQYF. This rearrangement joins TRBV7-2 to TRBJ2-3, with 10 nucleotides matching TRBD2. Per the germline V gene, CDR1 is SGHTA and CDR2 is FQGNSA. The junction had 13 bases not matched to a gene; V was cut back by 5 bases and J by 5 bases. The CDR3 consists of 17 residues.